The 30 T cell receptor beta chains presented below share a single source sample, sequenced in a study of blood T cell repertoires in COVID-19 (dated by TCRdb to about 2020). Libraries were constructed by the immunoSEQ multiplex PCR assay. TCRdb took over this immuneACCESS table, retaining in-frame rearrangements with V and J assigned. Such tables are incomplete; in checked studies, under half of the missing clones stem from an unresolved V gene, and the remainder is unexplained. A total of tens of thousands of clones appear in this sample, more than 65% of them only once. The biggest ten clones account for 25% of the sample. Sequenced: peripheral blood. The receptors here all came from a human donor in a cohort sampled during active COVID-19.

The V call is TRBV5-1, the J call TRBJ2-7; 11 nucleotides match TRBD1. With V trimmed by 2 bases and J by 4 bases, 8 bases remained unmatched. Germline V gene sequence: CDR1 SGHRS, CDR2 YFSETQ. CDR3 length equals 16 residues. CDR3 region: CASSFTWTGGNYEQYF. The CDR3, as DNA: TGCGCCAGCAGCTTTACATGGACAGGGGGCAATTACGAGCAGTACTTC.

The genes are TRBV7-8 and TRBJ2-5; TRBD2 agrees at 12 bases. CDR3 length: 21 residues. CDR1 and CDR2 (germline): SGHVS, FQNEAQ. With V trimmed by 2 bases and J by 1 base, 17 bases remained unmatched. CDR3 amino acids: CASSLRRWLAGGVRRQETQYF. The DNA for the CDR3 is TGTGCCAGCAGCTTACGACGTTGGCTAGCGGGAGGGGTTCGGCGCCAAGAGACCCAGTACTTC.

V and J are TRBV5-5 and TRBJ1-2, with 11 bases lining up with TRBD1. Germline-derived CDR1 and CDR2 are SGHKS and YYEKEE (reference sequence). This CDR3 region has 15 residues. Trimming cost V 5 bases and J 4 bases; bases outside gene matches: 7. The CDR3: CASSPGDRGGYGYTF. CDR3 DNA: TGTGCCAGCAGTCCTGGGGACAGGGGGGGCTATGGCTACACCTTC. Filled out from reference TRBV5-5 and TRBJ1-2, the complete variable domain reads DAGVTQSPTHLIKTRGQQVTLRCSPISGHKSVSWYQQVLGQGPQFIFQYYEKEERGRGNFPDRFSARQFPNYSSELNVNALLLGDSALYLCASSPGDRGGYGYTFGSGTRLTVV.

The chain carries TRBV9 and TRBJ2-2; D remains unclear. V was clipped by 2 bases and J by 3 bases, with 2 bases between them. Germline V gives CDR1 SGDLS, CDR2 YYNGEE. The CDR3 is 12 amino acids. CDR3 DNA: TGTGCCAGCAGCGTCTACACCGGGGAGCTGTTTTTT. The encoded protein is CASSVYTGELFF. Filled out from reference TRBV9 and TRBJ2-2, the complete variable domain reads DSGVTQTPKHLITATGQRVTLRCSPRSGDLSVYWYQQSLDQGLQFLIQYYNGEERAKGNILERFSAQQFPDLHSELNLSSLELGDSALYFCASSVYTGELFFGEGSRLTVL.

This chain links TRBV2 with TRBJ1-6; the match to TRBD1 covers 7 bases. The CDR3 runs to 15 residues. Germline V lookup: CDR1 SNHLY, CDR2 FYNNEI. Trimming at V came to 6 bases and at J to 4 bases, leaving 6 bases not matched to a gene. The CDR3 here is CASRNRDSYNSPLHF. CDR3 DNA: TGTGCCAGCAGAAACCGGGACAGTTATAATTCACCCCTCCACTTT.

This chain joins TRBV19 and TRBJ2-3; 7 nucleotides line up with TRBD1. Looked up from germline, CDR1 is LNHDA and CDR2 is SQIVND (reference sequence). Trimming cost V 5 bases and J 5 bases; bases outside gene matches: 7. The CDR3 contains 14 residues. This CDR3 reads CASSWQGEGDTQYF. The DNA for the CDR3 is TGTGCCAGTAGTTGGCAGGGGGAAGGAGATACGCAGTATTTT.

This chain joins TRBV27 and TRBJ1-5, with D perhaps matching TRBD1 (6 bases). Germline V gene sequence: CDR1 MNHEY, CDR2 SMNVEV (reference sequence). The CDR3 extends over 14 amino acids. The V and J ends lost 6 bases and 7 bases respectively, with 16 bases between them. CDR3 amino acids: CASRPHDRSQPQHF. The CDR3 coding sequence is TGTGCCAGCAGGCCTCACGACAGGTCGCAGCCCCAGCATTTT.

This clone came up a few times. The rearrangement joins TRBV30 to TRBJ2-7; maybe TRBD2 (6 bases). V shed 6 bases and J shed 3 bases, with 15 bases lying between them. Germline V gives CDR1 GTSNPN, CDR2 SVGIG (reference sequence). The CDR3 totals 13 residues. CDR3 nucleotides: TGTGCCTGTAGACTAGACTTTTTCTACGAGCAGTACTTC. Protein: CACRLDFFYEQYF. The full variable domain, with the rest looked up from reference TRBV30 and TRBJ2-7, is SQTIHQWPATLVQPVGSPLSLECTVEGTSNPNLYWYRQAAGRGLQLLFYSVGIGQISSEVPQNLSASRPQDRQFILSSKKLLLSDSGFYLCACRLDFFYEQYFGPGTRLTVT.

This sequence joins TRBV6-6 and TRBJ2-1; a possible D gene is TRBD2 (5 bases). Trimming pared 0 bases from V and 4 bases from J, leaving 7 bases between. In germline, CDR1 is MNHNY, CDR2 SVGAGI (reference sequence). The CDR3 is made up of 14 amino acids. The CDR3 here is CASSYSRVYNEQFF. CDR3 sequence (DNA): TGTGCCAGCAGTTACTCGCGGGTATACAATGAGCAGTTCTTC.

This chain joins TRBV5-4 and TRBJ2-5; 8 bases agree with TRBD2. V lost 4 bases and J lost 1; bases outside the gene matches: 9. In germline, CDR1 is SGHNT, CDR2 YYREEE (reference sequence). CDR3 size: 16 residues. The CDR3 nucleotides are TGTGCCAGCAGCCCGGCGGGACTAGGGGCCCAAGAGACCCAGTACTTC. Translated, it gives CASSPAGLGAQETQYF.

J is TRBJ1-4 and V is TRBV7-9; D is uncertain. The CDR3 loop spans 15 amino acids. Between the trimmed V and J ends, which lost 1 base and 4 bases, there was a span of 10 bases. Looked up from germline, CDR1 is SEHNR and CDR2 is FQNEAQ (reference sequence). Here the CDR3 reads CASSLGTPGNEKLFF. DNA of the CDR3: TGTGCCAGCAGCTTAGGTACCCCGGGTAATGAAAAACTGTTTTTT.

The chain combines TRBV7-2 with TRBJ1-2; no reliable D call. CDR1 and CDR2 from the germline V gene are SGHTA and FQGNSA. V was pared by 1 base and J by 4 bases, with 7 bases between. CDR3 length: 13 residues. Here the CDR3 reads CASSLDRAYGYTF. The CDR3 DNA is TGTGCCAGCAGCTTAGACAGAGCCTATGGCTACACCTTC.

The chain carries TRBV27 and TRBJ2-1; 8 positions agree with TRBD2. The CDR3 has 19 residues. V trimming: 6 bases; J trimming: 4 bases; junction bases outside the gene matches: 20. Germline V gene data show CDR1 as MNHEY and CDR2 as SMNVEV (reference sequence). The CDR3 spells CASSPRGGLREGRYNEQFF. In DNA, the CDR3 is TGTGCCAGCAGCCCTCGGGGGGGGCTACGGGAGGGCCGGTACAATGAGCAGTTCTTC.

The chain uses TRBV5-1 and TRBJ1-1, with D perhaps matching TRBD1 (5 bases). With 5 bases removed from V and 0 bases from J, the gap between germline ends came to 14 bases. Per the germline V gene, CDR1 is SGHRS and CDR2 is YFSETQ. The CDR3 loop spans 15 amino acids. The chain's CDR3 is CASRQAGGMNTEAFF. The DNA for the CDR3 is TGCGCCAGCAGGCAAGCGGGGGGAATGAACACTGAAGCTTTCTTT.

The chain is built from TRBV9 and TRBJ2-1, with 12 bases that match TRBD2. Germline V gene data show CDR1 as SGDLS and CDR2 as YYNGEE. The CDR3 sequence is 18 residues long. V was pared by 0 bases and J by 6 bases, with 10 bases of the junction left unmatched. DNA for the CDR3: TGTGCCAGCAGCGTAGCCGGGGGTCGGACTAGCGGGGTCAATGAGCAGTTCTTC. This codes for CASSVAGGRTSGVNEQFF.

The chain links TRBV2 to TRBJ1-2; possibly TRBD1 for D (5 bases). Looked up from germline, CDR1 is SNHLY and CDR2 is FYNNEI. CDR3 length: 13 amino acids. V was shortened by 8 bases and J by 7 bases, with 17 bases between the two germline ends. CDR3 sequence (DNA): TGTGCCAGCCCTGACGAGGCAGGGCTTGGCTACACCTTC. Protein sequence: CASPDEAGLGYTF.

This chain joins TRBV27 and TRBJ2-1; TRBD1 matches at 9 bases. Germline trimming cut 3 bases from V and 5 bases from J; bases unmatched to any gene: 2. This CDR3 has 14 residues. Per germline, CDR1 MNHEY and CDR2 SMNVEV (reference sequence). The CDR3: CASSFWTGDNEQFF. In nucleotides, the CDR3 is TGTGCCAGCAGTTTTTGGACAGGGGACAATGAGCAGTTCTTC.

V usage is TRBV29-1 and J usage is TRBJ1-1; D uncertain. In germline, CDR1 is SQVTM, CDR2 ANQGSEA. V shed 6 bases and J shed 4 bases, with 12 bases lying between them. The CDR3 length is 12 residues. CDR3 loop: CSVGRGFTEAFF. In DNA, the CDR3 is TGCAGCGTGGGTCGGGGTTTCACTGAAGCTTTCTTT. Drawing the rest from reference TRBV29-1 and TRBJ1-1, the complete variable domain is SAVISQKPSRDICQRGTSLTIQCQVDSQVTMMFWYRQQPGQSLTLIATANQGSEATYESGFVIDKFPISRPNLTFSTLTVSNMSPEDSSIYLCSVGRGFTEAFFGQGTRLTVV.

The V and J genes are TRBV7-9 and TRBJ1-4; 9 bases match TRBD1. This CDR3 comprises 15 residues. V lost 5 bases to trimming and J lost 6 bases; unmatched junction nucleotides: 7. The germline V gene has CDR1 SEHNR and CDR2 FQNEAQ (reference sequence). CDR3 residues: CASSPGQGTDEKLFF. CDR3 DNA sequence: TGTGCCAGCAGCCCCGGACAGGGGACGGATGAAAAACTGTTTTTT.

The CDR3 DNA reads TGTGCCAGCAGCTTGACTCCGACAGGAGGTGAAAAACTGTTTTTT. Translation gives CASSLTPTGGEKLFF. The chain couples TRBV7-3 to TRBJ1-4, with D possibly TRBD1 on 6 matching bases. This CDR3 region has 15 residues. V was clipped by 3 bases and J by 7 bases, with 15 bases between them. CDR1 SGHTA and CDR2 FQGTGA come from the germline V gene.

The chain couples TRBV7-6 to TRBJ2-1; TRBD2 agrees at 8 bases. CDR3 size: 14 residues. CDR1 SGHVS and CDR2 FNYEAQ come from the germline V gene. V dropped 7 bases and J dropped 8; count of bases not matched to a gene: 10. DNA for the CDR3: TGTGCCAGCACCCCCCAGCGGGGGTGGGATGAGCAGTTCTTC. Translated, it gives CASTPQRGWDEQFF.

The V gene is TRBV5-4, the J gene TRBJ1-1; D might be TRBD1 (5 bases). CDR1 SGHNT and CDR2 YYREEE come from the germline V gene (reference sequence). Trimming cost V 2 bases and J 4 bases, with 12 bases left between them. This CDR3 is built from 14 residues. The CDR3, as DNA: TGTGCCAGCAGCTTCAAGGGGTCGGGCACTGAAGCTTTCTTT. Translating gives CASSFKGSGTEAFF.

The chain is built from TRBV7-2 and TRBJ1-2; maybe TRBD1 (5 bases). The germline V gene encodes CDR1 SGHTA and CDR2 FQGNSA. The CDR3 contains 13 residues. V was trimmed by 5 bases and J by 6 bases, leaving 13 bases between them. The CDR3 DNA reads TGTGCCAGCAGCGAATACCGACAGAATGGCTACACCTTC. Protein sequence: CASSEYRQNGYTF.

This chain joins TRBV7-9 and TRBJ1-2; tentative D call: TRBD1 (5 bases). CDR1 is SEHNR and CDR2 is FQNEAQ in the germline V gene (reference sequence). V gave up 5 bases and J gave up 4 bases, with 11 bases separating them. The CDR3 extends over 13 amino acids. The CDR3 protein is CASSPGGGYGYTF. In DNA form, the CDR3 reads TGTGCCAGCAGCCCGGGGGGGGGCTATGGCTACACCTTC.

The chain employs TRBV19 and TRBJ2-3; D is possibly TRBD1 (6 bases). CDR3 length: 13 residues. Trimming cost V 5 bases and J 3 bases, with 9 bases left between them. Germline assignment: CDR1 LNHDA and CDR2 SQIVND (reference sequence). The CDR3 region has the DNA TGTGCCAGTAGTCCTAGGGGGACAGATACGCAGTATTTT. Translated: CASSPRGTDTQYF.

The chain carries TRBV28 and TRBJ2-1; 9 positions match TRBD1. This CDR3 region has 16 residues. Looked up from germline, CDR1 is MDHEN and CDR2 is SYDVKM. V was clipped by 2 bases and J by 5 bases; unmatched bases: 7. CDR3 in amino acids: CASSLGGQGVNNEQFF. Written as DNA, the CDR3 is TGTGCCAGCAGTTTAGGGGGACAGGGAGTAAACAATGAGCAGTTCTTC. Supplemented by reference TRBV28 and TRBJ2-1, the full variable domain reads DVKVTQSSRYLVKRTGEKVFLECVQDMDHENMFWYRQDPGLGLRLIYFSYDVKMKEKGDIPEGYSVSREKKERFSLILESASTNQTSMYLCASSLGGQGVNNEQFFGPGTRLTVL.

DNA for the CDR3: TGTGCCAGCAGCCAAGATAGTGGCGGGGGGATAGATACGCAGTATTTT. Translation: CASSQDSGGGIDTQYF. The J gene is TRBJ2-3, the V gene TRBV14; the match to TRBD2 covers 8 bases. The CDR3 consists of 16 residues. Per the germline V gene, CDR1 is SGHDN and CDR2 is FVKESK. V was clipped by 0 bases and J by 5 bases; unmatched bases: 7.

The CDR3 DNA is TGCGCCAGCAGCTTATCGACAGGGGGCATAACCGGGGAGCTGTTTTTT. Translation: CASSLSTGGITGELFF. J is TRBJ2-2 and V is TRBV5-1, with TRBD1 identical over 10 bases. Trimming removed 2 bases from V and 5 bases from J; junction bases left unmatched: 6. The CDR3 totals 16 residues. Germline CDR1 SGHRS, CDR2 YFSETQ.

This clone has only a few counts. The gene calls are TRBV25-1 and TRBJ2-3; 8 positions match TRBD1. Germline V gene sequence: CDR1 MGHDK, CDR2 SYGVNS. The J segment lost 0 bases and the V segment lost 5 bases, leaving 4 bases of the junction unmatched. This CDR3 has 15 residues. CDR3 amino acids: CASSRQGSSTDTQYF. In nucleotides, the CDR3 is TGTGCCAGCAGTCGACAGGGGAGTAGCACAGATACGCAGTATTTT.

The chain has TRBV9 and TRBJ1-6, with D perhaps TRBD1 (5 bases). The germline V gene has CDR1 SGDLS and CDR2 YYNGEE. The CDR3 extends over 15 amino acids. V gave up 0 bases and J gave up 7 bases, with 11 bases separating them. The CDR3 sequence is CASSVVRQFNSPLHF. The CDR3 nucleotides read TGTGCCAGCAGCGTAGTCCGACAGTTCAATTCACCCCTCCACTTT.